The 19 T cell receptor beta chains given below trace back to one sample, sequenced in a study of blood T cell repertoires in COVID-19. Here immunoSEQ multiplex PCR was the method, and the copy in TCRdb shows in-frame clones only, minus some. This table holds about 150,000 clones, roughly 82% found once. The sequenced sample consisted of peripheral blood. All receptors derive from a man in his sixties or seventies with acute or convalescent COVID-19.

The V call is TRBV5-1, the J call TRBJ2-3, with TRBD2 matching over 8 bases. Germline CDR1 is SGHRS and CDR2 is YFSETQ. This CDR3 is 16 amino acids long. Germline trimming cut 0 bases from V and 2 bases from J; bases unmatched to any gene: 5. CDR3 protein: CASSLEAGGPTDTQYF. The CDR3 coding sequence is TGCGCCAGCAGCTTGGAGGCGGGGGGACCCACAGATACGCAGTATTTT.

In DNA, the CDR3 is TGTGCCAGCAGTTGGACGGCGCTAGACAGGGATTCACCCCTCCACTTT. It is translated as CASSWTALDRDSPLHF. This chain links TRBV6-5 with TRBJ1-6, with 7 bases lining up with TRBD1. Trimming cost V 4 bases and J 8 bases; bases outside gene matches: 11. The CDR3 is 16 amino acids. Germline V lookup: CDR1 MNHEY, CDR2 SVGAGI.

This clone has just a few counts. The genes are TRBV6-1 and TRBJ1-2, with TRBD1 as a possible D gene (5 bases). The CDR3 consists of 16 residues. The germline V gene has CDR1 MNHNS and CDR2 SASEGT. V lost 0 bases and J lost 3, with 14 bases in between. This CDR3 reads CASSEARGGVDYGYTF. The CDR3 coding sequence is TGTGCCAGCAGTGAAGCTCGGGGGGGGGTTGACTATGGCTACACCTTC.

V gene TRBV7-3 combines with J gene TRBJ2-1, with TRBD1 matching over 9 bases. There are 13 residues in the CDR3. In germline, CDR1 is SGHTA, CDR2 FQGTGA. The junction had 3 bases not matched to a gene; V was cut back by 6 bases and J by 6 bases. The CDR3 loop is CASSMTGGNEQFF. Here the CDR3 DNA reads TGTGCCAGCAGTATGACAGGGGGCAATGAGCAGTTCTTC.

CDR3 coding DNA: TGCGCCAGCAGCTTGACAGGGGCCGGCACCGGGGAGCTGTTTTTT. Its protein product is CASSLTGAGTGELFF. This chain uses TRBV5-1 with TRBJ2-2; 7 bases line up with TRBD1. Germline-derived CDR1 and CDR2 are SGHRS and YFSETQ. Germline trimming cut 1 base from V and 4 bases from J; bases unmatched to any gene: 4. The CDR3 has 15 residues.

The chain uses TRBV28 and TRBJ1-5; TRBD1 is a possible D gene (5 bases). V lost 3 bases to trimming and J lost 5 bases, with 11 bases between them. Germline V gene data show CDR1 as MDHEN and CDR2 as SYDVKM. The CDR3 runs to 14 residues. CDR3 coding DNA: TGTGCCAGCAGTTTGGGGCACAGCGATCAGCCCCAGCATTTT. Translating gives CASSLGHSDQPQHF.

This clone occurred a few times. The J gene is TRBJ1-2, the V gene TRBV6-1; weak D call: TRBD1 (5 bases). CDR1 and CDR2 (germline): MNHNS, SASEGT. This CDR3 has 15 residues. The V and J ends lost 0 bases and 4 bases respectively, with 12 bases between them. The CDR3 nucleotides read TGTGCCAGCAGTGAAGCAGGAGGGGAGCTCTATGGCTACACCTTC. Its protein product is CASSEAGGELYGYTF.

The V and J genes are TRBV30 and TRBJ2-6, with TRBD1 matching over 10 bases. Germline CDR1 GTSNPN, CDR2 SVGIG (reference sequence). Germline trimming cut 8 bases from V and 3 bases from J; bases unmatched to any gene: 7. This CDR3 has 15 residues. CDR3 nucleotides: TGTGCCGGTGGACAGGGGGACTTTGGGGCCAACGTCCTGACTTTC. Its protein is CAGGQGDFGANVLTF. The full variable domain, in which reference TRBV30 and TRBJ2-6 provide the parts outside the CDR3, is SQTIHQWPATLVQPVGSPLSLECTVEGTSNPNLYWYRQAAGRGLQLLFYSVGIGQISSEVPQNLSASRPQDRQFILSSKKLLLSDSGFYLCAGGQGDFGANVLTFGAGSRLTVL.

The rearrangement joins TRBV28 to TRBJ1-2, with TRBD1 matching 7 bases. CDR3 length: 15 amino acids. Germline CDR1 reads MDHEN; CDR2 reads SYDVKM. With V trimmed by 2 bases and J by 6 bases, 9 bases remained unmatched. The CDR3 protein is CASSLMGQKTDGYTF. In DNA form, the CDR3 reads TGTGCCAGCAGTTTAATGGGACAGAAGACCGATGGCTACACCTTC.

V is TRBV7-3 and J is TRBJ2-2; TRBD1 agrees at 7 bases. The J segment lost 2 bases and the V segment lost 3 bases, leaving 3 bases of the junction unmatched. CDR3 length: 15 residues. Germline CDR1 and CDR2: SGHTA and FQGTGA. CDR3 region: CASSFGTENTGELFF. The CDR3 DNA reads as TGTGCCAGCAGCTTCGGGACAGAAAACACCGGGGAGCTGTTTTTT.

The CDR3 spells CASSPAQFNEQFF. CDR3 DNA sequence: TGTGCCAGCTCACCCGCACAGTTCAATGAGCAGTTCTTC. The rearrangement joins TRBV18 to TRBJ2-1; D is ambiguous. Per germline, CDR1 KGHSH and CDR2 LQKENI. V lost 3 bases to trimming and J lost 6 bases, with 9 bases between them. This CDR3 has 13 amino acids.

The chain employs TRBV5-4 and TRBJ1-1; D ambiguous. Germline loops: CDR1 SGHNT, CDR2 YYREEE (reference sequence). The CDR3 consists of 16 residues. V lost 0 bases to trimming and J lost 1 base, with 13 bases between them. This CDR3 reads CASSLVWRAGNTEAFF. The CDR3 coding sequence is TGTGCCAGCAGCTTGGTATGGAGGGCTGGGAACACTGAAGCTTTCTTT.

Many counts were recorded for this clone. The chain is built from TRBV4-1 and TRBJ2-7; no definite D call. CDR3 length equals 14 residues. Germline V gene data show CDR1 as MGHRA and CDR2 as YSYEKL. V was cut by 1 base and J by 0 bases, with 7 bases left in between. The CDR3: CASSQVSNSYEQYF. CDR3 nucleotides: TGCGCCAGCAGCCAAGTCAGTAACTCCTACGAGCAGTACTTC.

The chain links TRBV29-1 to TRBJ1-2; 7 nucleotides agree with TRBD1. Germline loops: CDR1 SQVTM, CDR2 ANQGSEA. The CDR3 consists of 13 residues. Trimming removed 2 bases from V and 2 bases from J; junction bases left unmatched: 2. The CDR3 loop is CSVERGQNYGYTF. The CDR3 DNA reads TGCAGCGTTGAACGGGGACAGAACTATGGCTACACCTTC.

The CDR3 sequence is CASSQNPRTNEKLFF. The CDR3 bases are TGTGCCAGCAGCCAAAATCCGCGCACTAATGAAAAACTGTTTTTT. The chain uses TRBV6-5 and TRBJ1-4, with D unresolved. V was cut by 6 bases and J by 2 bases, with 13 bases left in between. Germline V lookup: CDR1 MNHEY, CDR2 SVGAGI. CDR3 size: 15 residues.

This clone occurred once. The CDR3 region has the DNA TGTGCCAGTAGTAGCCGGTCGGTAAGGGAAGGGACTGGGAAAAAGTACTTC. Protein: CASSSRSVREGTGKKYF. V and J are TRBV19 and TRBJ2-7, with D possibly matching TRBD2 (6 bases). V gave up 4 bases and J gave up 11 bases, with 30 bases separating them. CDR3 length equals 17 residues. CDR1 and CDR2 (germline): LNHDA, SQIVND (reference sequence).

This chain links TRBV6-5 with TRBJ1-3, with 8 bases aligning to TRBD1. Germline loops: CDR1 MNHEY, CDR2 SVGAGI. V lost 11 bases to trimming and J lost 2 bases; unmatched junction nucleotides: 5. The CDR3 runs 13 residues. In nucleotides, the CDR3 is TGTGCCGCACGGGGACAGGCTGGAAACACCATATATTTT. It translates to CAARGQAGNTIYF.

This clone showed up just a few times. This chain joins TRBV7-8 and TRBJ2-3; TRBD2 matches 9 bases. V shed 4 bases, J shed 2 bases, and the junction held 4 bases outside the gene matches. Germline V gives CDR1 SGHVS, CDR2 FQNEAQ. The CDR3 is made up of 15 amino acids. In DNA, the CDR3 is TGTGCCAGCAGCTCTAGCGGGACTGTCACAGATACGCAGTATTTT. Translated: CASSSSGTVTDTQYF.

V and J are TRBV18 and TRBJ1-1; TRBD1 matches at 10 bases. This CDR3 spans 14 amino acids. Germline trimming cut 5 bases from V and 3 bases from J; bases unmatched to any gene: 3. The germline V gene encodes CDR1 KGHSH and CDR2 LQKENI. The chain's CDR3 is CASSSGTGDTEAFF. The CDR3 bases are TGTGCCAGCTCATCCGGGACAGGGGACACTGAAGCTTTCTTT.